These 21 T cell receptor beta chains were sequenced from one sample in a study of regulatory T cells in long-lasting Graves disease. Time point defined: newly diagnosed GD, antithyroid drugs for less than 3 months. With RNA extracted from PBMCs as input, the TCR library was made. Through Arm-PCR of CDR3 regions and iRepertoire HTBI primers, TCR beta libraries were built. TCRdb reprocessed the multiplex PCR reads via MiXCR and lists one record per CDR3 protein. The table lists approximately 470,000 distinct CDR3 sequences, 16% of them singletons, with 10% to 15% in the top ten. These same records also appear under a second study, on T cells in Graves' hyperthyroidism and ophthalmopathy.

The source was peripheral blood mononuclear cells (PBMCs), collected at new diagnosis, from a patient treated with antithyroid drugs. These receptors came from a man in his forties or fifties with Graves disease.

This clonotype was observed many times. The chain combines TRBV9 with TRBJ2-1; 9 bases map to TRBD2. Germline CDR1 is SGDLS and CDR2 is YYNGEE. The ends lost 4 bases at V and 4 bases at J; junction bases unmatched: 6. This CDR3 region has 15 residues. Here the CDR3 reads CASSPSGNLYNEQFF. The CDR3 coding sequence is TGTGCCAGCAGCCCTAGCGGGAACCTATACAATGAGCAGTTCTTC.

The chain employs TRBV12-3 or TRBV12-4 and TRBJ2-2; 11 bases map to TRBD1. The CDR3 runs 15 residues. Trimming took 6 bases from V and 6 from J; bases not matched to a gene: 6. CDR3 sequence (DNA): TGTGCCAGCAGGGGGACAGGGGGTTCCGCCGGGGAGCTGTTTTTT. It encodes CASRGTGGSAGELFF.

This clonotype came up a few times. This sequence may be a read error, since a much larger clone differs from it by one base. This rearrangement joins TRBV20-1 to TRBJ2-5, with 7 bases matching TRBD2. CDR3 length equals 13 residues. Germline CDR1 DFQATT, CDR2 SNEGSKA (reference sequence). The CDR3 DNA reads TGCAGTGACCTAGCGGAAAACCAAGAGACCCAGTGCTTC. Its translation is CSDLAENQETQCF.

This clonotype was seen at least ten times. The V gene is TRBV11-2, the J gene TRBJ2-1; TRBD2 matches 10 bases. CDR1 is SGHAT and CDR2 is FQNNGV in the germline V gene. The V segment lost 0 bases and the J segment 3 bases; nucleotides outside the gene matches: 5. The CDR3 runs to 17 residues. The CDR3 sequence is CASSLDPASGSYNEQFF. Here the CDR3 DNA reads TGTGCCAGCAGCTTAGATCCGGCTAGCGGGAGCTACAATGAGCAGTTCTTC.

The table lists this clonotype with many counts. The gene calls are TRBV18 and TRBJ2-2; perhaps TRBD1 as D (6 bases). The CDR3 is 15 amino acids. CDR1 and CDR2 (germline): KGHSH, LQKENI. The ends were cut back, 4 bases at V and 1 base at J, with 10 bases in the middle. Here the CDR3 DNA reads TGTGCCAGCTCACAGGCGACAGGGAACACCGGGGAGCTGTTTTTT. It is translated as CASSQATGNTGELFF.

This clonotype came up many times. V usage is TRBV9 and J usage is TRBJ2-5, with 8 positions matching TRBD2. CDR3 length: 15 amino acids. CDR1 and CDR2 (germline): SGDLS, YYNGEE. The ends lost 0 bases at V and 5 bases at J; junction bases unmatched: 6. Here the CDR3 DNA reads TGTGCCAGCAGCGTAGGTAGCGGGATACGTGAGACCCAGTACTTC. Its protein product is CASSVGSGIRETQYF.

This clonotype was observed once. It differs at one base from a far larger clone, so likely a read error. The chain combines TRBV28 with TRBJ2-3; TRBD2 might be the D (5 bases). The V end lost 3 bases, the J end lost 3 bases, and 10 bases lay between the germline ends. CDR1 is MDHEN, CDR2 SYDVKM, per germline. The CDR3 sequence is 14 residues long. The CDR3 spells CASSLEARTDTQYF. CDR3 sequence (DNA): TGTGCCAGCAGTTTGGAGGCACGGACAGATACGCAGTATTTT.

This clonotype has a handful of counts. This CDR3 reads CASSKPGSSREKLFF. The CDR3, as DNA: TGTGCCAGCAGTAAGCCCGGGAGCTCTCGGGAAAAACTGTTTTTT. The rearrangement uses TRBV27 and TRBJ1-4; D gene uncertain. V lost 5 bases and J 8 bases, leaving 18 bases between the germline ends. Germline V gives CDR1 MNHEY, CDR2 SMNVEV (reference sequence). CDR3 length: 15 amino acids.

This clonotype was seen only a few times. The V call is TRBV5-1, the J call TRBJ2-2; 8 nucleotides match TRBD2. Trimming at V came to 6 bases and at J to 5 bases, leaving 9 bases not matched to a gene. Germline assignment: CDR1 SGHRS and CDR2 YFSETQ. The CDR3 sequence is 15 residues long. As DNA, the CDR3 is TGCGCCAGCATGTCGAGCGGGAGCCTGACCGGGGAGCTGTTTTTT. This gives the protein CASMSSGSLTGELFF.

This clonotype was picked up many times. CDR3 bases: TGTGCCAGCAGCCAAGGAACAGGGAACTACGAGCAGTACTTC. Translation gives CASSQGTGNYEQYF. The J gene is TRBJ2-7, the V gene TRBV3-1; TRBD1 is a possible D gene (6 bases). This CDR3 has 14 amino acids. Trimming took 1 base from V and 3 from J, leaving 10 bases between them. Germline CDR1 and CDR2: LGHDT and YNNKEL (reference sequence).

The CDR3 protein is CASSPQTGEVRGYTF. The CDR3 nucleotides are TGTGCCAGCAGCCCCCAAACAGGGGAAGTACGGGGCTACACCTTC. This chain connects TRBV7-2 to TRBJ1-2; 7 bases are shared with TRBD1. CDR3 length equals 15 residues. In germline, CDR1 is SGHTA, CDR2 FQGNSA. After removal of 5 bases from V and 8 bases from J, the junction contained 14 bases not matched to a gene.

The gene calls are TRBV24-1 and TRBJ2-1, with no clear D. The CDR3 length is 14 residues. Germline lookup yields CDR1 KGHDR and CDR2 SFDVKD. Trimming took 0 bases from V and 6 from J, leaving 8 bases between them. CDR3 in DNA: TGTGCCACCAGTGATTTGGCTGTCAGCAATGAGCAGTTCTTC. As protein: CATSDLAVSNEQFF.

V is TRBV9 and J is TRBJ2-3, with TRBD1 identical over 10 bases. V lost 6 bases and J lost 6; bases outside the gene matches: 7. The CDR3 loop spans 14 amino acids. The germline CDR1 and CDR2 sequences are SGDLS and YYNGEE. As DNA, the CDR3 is TGTGCCAGCAACCGGGACAGGGGTGAGGATACGCAGTATTTT. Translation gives CASNRDRGEDTQYF.

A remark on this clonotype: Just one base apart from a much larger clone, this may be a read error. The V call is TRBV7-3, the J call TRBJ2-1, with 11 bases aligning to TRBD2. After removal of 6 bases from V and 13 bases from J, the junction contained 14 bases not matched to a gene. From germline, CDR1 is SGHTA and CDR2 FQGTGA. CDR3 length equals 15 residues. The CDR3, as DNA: TGTGCCAGCAGTGACCTACTAGCGGGAGCGGAGACCCAGTTCTTC. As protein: CASSDLLAGAETQFF.

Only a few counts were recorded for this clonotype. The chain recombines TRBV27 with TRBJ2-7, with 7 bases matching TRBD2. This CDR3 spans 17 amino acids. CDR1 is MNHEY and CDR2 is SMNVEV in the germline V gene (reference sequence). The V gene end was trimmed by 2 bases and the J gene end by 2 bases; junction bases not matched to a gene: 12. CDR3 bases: TGTGCCAGCAGTTTAAGGTTGGGCGGGAGCGTTCCCTACGAGCAGTACTTC. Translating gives CASSLRLGGSVPYEQYF.

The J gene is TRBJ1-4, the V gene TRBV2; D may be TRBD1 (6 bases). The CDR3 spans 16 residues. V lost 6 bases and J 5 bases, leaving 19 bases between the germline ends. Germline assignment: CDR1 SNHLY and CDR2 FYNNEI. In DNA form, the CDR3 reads TGTGCCAGCAGCGCCAAGGGGACACTATACAATGAAAAACTGTTTTTT. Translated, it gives CASSAKGTLYNEKLFF.

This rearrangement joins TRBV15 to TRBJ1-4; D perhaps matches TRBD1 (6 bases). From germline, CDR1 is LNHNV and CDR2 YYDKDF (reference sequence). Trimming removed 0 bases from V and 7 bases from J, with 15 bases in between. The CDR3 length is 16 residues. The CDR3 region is CATSRDRRGSGEKLFF. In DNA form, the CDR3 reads TGTGCCACCAGCAGAGATCGCAGGGGATCGGGTGAAAAACTGTTTTTT.

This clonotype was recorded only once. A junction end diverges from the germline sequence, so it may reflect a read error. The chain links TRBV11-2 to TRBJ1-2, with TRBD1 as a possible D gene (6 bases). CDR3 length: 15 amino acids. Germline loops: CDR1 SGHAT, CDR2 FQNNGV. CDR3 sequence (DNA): TGCGCCAGCAGCCAAGGGGGGCGGGTAGACTATGGCTACACCTTC. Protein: CASSQGGRVDYGYTF.

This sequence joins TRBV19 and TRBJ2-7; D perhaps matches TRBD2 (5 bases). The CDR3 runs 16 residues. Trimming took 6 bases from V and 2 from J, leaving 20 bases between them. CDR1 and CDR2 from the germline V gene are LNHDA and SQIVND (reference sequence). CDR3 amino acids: CASSDKQRGTTYEQYF. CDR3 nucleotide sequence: TGTGCCAGTAGCGACAAGCAACGGGGTACGACCTACGAGCAGTACTTC.

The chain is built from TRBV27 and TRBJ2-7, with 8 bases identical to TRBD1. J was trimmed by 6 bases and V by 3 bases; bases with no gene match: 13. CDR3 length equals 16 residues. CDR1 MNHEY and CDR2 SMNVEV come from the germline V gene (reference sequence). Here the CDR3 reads CASSFEARRGPGEQYF. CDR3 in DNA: TGTGCCAGCAGTTTTGAGGCGCGCAGGGGGCCCGGCGAGCAGTACTTC.

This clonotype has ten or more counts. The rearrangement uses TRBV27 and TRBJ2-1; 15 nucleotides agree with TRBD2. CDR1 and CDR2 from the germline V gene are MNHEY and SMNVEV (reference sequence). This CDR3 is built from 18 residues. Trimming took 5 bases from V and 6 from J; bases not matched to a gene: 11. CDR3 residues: CASSPRWTSGREGNEQFF. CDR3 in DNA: TGTGCCAGCAGTCCCCGATGGACTAGCGGGAGGGAGGGCAATGAGCAGTTCTTC.